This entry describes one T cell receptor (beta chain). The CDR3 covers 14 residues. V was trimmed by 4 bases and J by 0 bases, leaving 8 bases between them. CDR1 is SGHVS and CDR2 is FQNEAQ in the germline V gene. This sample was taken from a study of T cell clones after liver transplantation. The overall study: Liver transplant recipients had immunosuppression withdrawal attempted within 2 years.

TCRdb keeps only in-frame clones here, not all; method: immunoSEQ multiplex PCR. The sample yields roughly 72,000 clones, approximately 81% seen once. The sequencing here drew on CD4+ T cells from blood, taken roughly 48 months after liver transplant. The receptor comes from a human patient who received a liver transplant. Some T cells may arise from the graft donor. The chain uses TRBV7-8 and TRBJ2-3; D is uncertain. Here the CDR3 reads CASSSPTSTDTQYF. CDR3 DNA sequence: TGTGCCAGCAGCTCTCCTACTAGCACAGATACGCAGTATTTT.